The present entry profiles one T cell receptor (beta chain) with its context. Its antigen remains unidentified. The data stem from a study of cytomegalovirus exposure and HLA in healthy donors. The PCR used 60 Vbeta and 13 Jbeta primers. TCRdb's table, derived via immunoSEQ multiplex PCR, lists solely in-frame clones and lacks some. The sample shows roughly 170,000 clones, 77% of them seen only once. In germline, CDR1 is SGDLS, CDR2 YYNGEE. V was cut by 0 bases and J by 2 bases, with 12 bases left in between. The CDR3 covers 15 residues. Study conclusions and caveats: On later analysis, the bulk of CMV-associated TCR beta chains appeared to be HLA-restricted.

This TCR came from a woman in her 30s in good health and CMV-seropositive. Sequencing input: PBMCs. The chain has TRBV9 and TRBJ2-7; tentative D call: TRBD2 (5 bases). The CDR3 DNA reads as TGTGCCAGCAGCGTAGGCCCGGGAAACGCCTACGAGCAGTACTTC. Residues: CASSVGPGNAYEQYF. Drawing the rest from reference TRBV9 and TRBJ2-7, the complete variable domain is DSGVTQTPKHLITATGQRVTLRCSPRSGDLSVYWYQQSLDQGLQFLIQYYNGEERAKGNILERFSAQQFPDLHSELNLSSLELGDSALYFCASSVGPGNAYEQYFGPGTRLTVT.